This record concerns one T cell receptor (beta chain) sequence. No antigen is known for it. The data derive from a study of cytomegalovirus exposure and HLA in healthy donors. General study points: Among donors in an Asian-associated ancestry cluster, a later analysis reportedly found fewer N-insertions than the approximately 670-donor mean.

V gave up 0 bases and J gave up 5 bases, with 20 bases separating them. Germline values: CDR1 SGHRS, CDR2 YFSETQ. The CDR3 is made up of 17 amino acids. The PCR was carried out with 60 Vbeta primers and 13 Jbeta primers. Assay used: immunoSEQ multiplex PCR; TCRdb lists only in-frame clones, some missing. Listed are some 110,000 clones; roughly 6.6% falls within the top ten. The receptor comes from a man in his forties or fifties in good health and CMV-seropositive. This chain connects TRBV5-1 to TRBJ1-2; TRBD1 might be the D (6 bases). Sequenced sample: PBMCs. CDR3 DNA sequence: TGCGCCAGCAGCTTGGATGGAGCGGGGGCCCTGACTTATGGCTACACCTTC. It translates to CASSLDGAGALTYGYTF.